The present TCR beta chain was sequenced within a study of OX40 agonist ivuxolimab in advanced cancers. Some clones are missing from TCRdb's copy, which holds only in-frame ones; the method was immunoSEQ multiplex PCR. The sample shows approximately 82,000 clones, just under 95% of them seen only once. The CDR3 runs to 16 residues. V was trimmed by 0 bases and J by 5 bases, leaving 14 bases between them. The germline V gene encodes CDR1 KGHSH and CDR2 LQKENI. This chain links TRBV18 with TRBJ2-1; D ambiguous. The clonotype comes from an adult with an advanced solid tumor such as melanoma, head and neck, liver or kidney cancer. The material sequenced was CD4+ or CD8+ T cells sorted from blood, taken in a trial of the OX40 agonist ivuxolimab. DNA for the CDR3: TGTGCCAGCTCACCACCGGCCAGCGTTAGTCACAATGAGCAGTTCTTC. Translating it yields CASSPPASVSHNEQFF.